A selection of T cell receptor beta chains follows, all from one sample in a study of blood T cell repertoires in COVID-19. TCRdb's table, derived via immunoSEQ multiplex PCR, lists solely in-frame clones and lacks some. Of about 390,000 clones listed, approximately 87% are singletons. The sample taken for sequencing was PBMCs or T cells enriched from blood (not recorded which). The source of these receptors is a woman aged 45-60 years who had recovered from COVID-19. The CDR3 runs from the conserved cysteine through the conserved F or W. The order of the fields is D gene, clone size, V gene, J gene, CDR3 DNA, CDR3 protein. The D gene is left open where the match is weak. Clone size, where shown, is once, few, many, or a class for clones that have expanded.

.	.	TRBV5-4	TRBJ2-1	TGTGCCAGCACCTGGTGGGGGGGCCGGGAGCAGTTCTTC	CASTWWGGREQFF
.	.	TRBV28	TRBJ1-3	TGTGCCAGCCGCCTTCGGGACACCATCTCTGGAAACACCATATATTTT	CASRLRDTISGNTIYF
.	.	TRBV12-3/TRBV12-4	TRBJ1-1	TGTGCCAGCAGTTTAGGGAGGGGAGCTTTCTTT	CASSLGRGAFF
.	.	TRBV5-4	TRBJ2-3	TGTGCCAGCAGCTTGGTTTTCGGACTGGAGAGCACAGATACGCAGTATTTT	CASSLVFGLESTDTQYF
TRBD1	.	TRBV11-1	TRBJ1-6	TGTGCCAGCAGCATTCACCCGGGACAGGGGATCTCACCCCTCCACTTT	CASSIHPGQGISPLHF
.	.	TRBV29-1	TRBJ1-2	TGCAGCGTTCCCGCGGGGGGCTACTATGGCTACACCTTC	CSVPAGGYYGYTF
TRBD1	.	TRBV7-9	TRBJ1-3	TGTGCCAGCAGCTTGGACAGGGGGTTCTCTGGAAACACCATATATTTT	CASSLDRGFSGNTIYF
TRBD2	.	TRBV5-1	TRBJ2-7	TGCGCCAGCAGCTTGGGCGGGGGACCCTACGAGCAGTACTTC	CASSLGGGPYEQYF
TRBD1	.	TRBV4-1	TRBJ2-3	TGCGCCAGCAGCCAACCCGACAGGGGGCAGGGGGATGGCACAGATACGCAGTATTTT	CASSQPDRGQGDGTDTQYF
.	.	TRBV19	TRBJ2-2	TGTGCCAGTAGTATAGATCGGTCCAGGTCCAGCACCGGGGAGCTGTTTTTT	CASSIDRSRSSTGELFF
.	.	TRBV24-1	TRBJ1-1	TGTGCCACCAGTGATGACAGAACGTGGCAAGCTTTCTTT	CATSDDRTWQAFF
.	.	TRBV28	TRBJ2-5	TGTGCCAGCAGAGGTTCCGGGTTCACCCGGCAAGAGACCCAGTACTTC	CASRGSGFTRQETQYF
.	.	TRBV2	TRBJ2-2	TGTGCCAGCAGTGTTCTAGCAAACACCGGGGAGCTGTTTTTT	CASSVLANTGELFF
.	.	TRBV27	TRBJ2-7	TGTGCCAGCAGTTTACTAGGGGGGGGAGCGTACGGCTACGAGCAGTACTTC	CASSLLGGGAYGYEQYF
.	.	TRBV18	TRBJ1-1	TGTGCCAGCTCACCTCAATCTATAGGGTTAGCGCCGGCTGAAGCTTTCTTT	CASSPQSIGLAPAEAFF
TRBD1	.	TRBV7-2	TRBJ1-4	TGTGCCAGCAGCCAAGACAGGGGCAGTGAAAAACTGTTTTTT	CASSQDRGSEKLFF
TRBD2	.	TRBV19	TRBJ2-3	TGTGCCAGTAGTCCACTAGCGGGGGGTAGCACAGATACGCAGTATTTT	CASSPLAGGSTDTQYF
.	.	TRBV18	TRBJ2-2	TGTGCCAGCTCACCACCGTCCCAGGGCTCAGGGGAGCTGTTTTTT	CASSPPSQGSGELFF
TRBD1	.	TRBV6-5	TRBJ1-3	TGTGCCAGTTTCAGGGGGAACACCATATATTTT	CASFRGNTIYF
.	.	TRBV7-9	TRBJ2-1	TGTGCCAGCAGCTTAGCGGGGGCGATCTACAATGAGCAGTTCTTC	CASSLAGAIYNEQFF
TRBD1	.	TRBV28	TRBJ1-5	TGTGCCAGCAGTTTTTCTGGACAGGGAAACCAGCCCCAGCATTTT	CASSFSGQGNQPQHF
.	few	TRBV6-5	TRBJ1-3	TGTGCCAGCAGTCTAGTTAGCTCTGGAAACACCATATATTTT	CASSLVSSGNTIYF
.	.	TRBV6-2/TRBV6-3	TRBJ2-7	TGTGCCAGCAGTGAGGGGGGGCCGGGCGAGCAGTACTTC	CASSEGGPGEQYF
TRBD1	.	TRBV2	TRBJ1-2	TGTGCCGGAACAGGGGGTGGCTACACCTTC	CAGTGGGYTF
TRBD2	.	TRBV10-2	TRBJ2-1	TGCGCCAGCAGTGAGATTTTCGCTAGCTGGGGGGGTGAGCAGTTCTTC	CASSEIFASWGGEQFF